These 11 T cell receptor beta chains share one sample of origin, sequenced in a study of shared clonotypes between healthy human individuals. Using immunoSEQ multiplex PCR, the repertoire was profiled, and TCRdb retains in-frame clones only, with some absent. The sample gives 2 million to 2.5 million clones, more than 85% of which show up once; under 0.45% is in the top ten. The sequenced sample consisted of naive CD4+ T cells from PBMCs. Subset noted: CD45RA+ positively selected. The source is a man aged 18-30 years in good health. Some clones in this sample may be carry-over from other donors' samples.

The J gene is TRBJ1-2, the V gene TRBV28, with unresolved D. The CDR3 loop spans 13 amino acids. V was pared by 2 bases and J by 4 bases, with 8 bases between. Germline assignment: CDR1 MDHEN and CDR2 SYDVKM. This CDR3 is CASSLEKGYGYTF. The CDR3 DNA follows: TGTGCCAGCAGTTTAGAGAAAGGCTATGGCTACACCTTC.

The chain joins TRBV4-2 to TRBJ2-7; the match to TRBD2 covers 9 bases. The V gene end was trimmed by 1 base and the J gene end by 6 bases; junction bases not matched to a gene: 7. The V gene's germline CDR1 is LGHNA and CDR2 YNFKEQ. This CDR3 is 15 amino acids long. The CDR3 coding sequence is TGTGCCAGCAGCCAAGGGGCTAGCGGGATCAGCGAGCAGTACTTC. Protein: CASSQGASGISEQYF.

The chain is built from TRBV9 and TRBJ2-6; D may be TRBD1 (5 bases). Trimming pared 4 bases from V and 2 bases from J, leaving 7 bases between. Germline CDR1 reads SGDLS; CDR2 reads YYNGEE. This CDR3 has 14 residues. The chain's CDR3 is CASSSDTGANVLTF. DNA for the CDR3: TGTGCCAGCAGCTCGGACACTGGGGCCAACGTCCTGACTTTC. The entire variable domain, with the rest obtained from reference TRBV9 and TRBJ2-6, is as follows: DSGVTQTPKHLITATGQRVTLRCSPRSGDLSVYWYQQSLDQGLQFLIQYYNGEERAKGNILERFSAQQFPDLHSELNLSSLELGDSALYFCASSSDTGANVLTFGAGSRLTVL.

The rearrangement uses TRBV5-1 and TRBJ1-2; 8 bases are shared with TRBD1. Trimming at V came to 0 bases and at J to 1 base, leaving 8 bases not matched to a gene. This CDR3 is 17 amino acids long. In germline, CDR1 is SGHRS, CDR2 YFSETQ. Here the CDR3 reads CASSLVAGGGGNYGYTF. The CDR3 bases are TGCGCCAGCAGCTTGGTGGCAGGGGGCGGCGGTAACTATGGCTACACCTTC.

This clone showed up just once. The CDR3 loop is CASSEGLAGVQTQYF. CDR3 nucleotides: TGCGCCAGCAGTGAGGGACTAGCGGGTGTTCAGACCCAGTACTTC. The genes are TRBV10-2 and TRBJ2-5; 11 nucleotides align to TRBD2. Germline V gene sequence: CDR1 WSHSY, CDR2 SAAADI. V dropped 2 bases and J dropped 6; count of bases not matched to a gene: 5. The CDR3 runs to 15 residues.

The chain recombines TRBV5-1 with TRBJ2-1, with 12 nucleotides matching TRBD2. Trimming at V came to 6 bases and at J to 0 bases, leaving 10 bases not matched to a gene. The germline V gene has CDR1 SGHRS and CDR2 YFSETQ. This CDR3 region has 18 residues. The CDR3, as DNA: TGCGCCAGCAAAAGACTAGCGGGAGAATCAATCTCCTACAATGAGCAGTTCTTC. Translating it yields CASKRLAGESISYNEQFF.

The chain is built from TRBV11-2 and TRBJ1-2, with TRBD1 matching over 9 bases. Germline V gene sequence: CDR1 SGHAT, CDR2 FQNNGV. V gave up 5 bases and J gave up 6 bases; unmatched junction bases: 7. There are 14 residues in the CDR3. CDR3 coding DNA: TGTGCCAGCAGCCAGGACAGGGGACTGGATGGCTACACCTTC. This translates into CASSQDRGLDGYTF.

J is TRBJ2-3 and V is TRBV7-2; D is uncertain. The CDR3 spans 13 residues. With 2 bases removed from V and 8 bases from J, the gap between germline ends came to 11 bases. Germline CDR1 is SGHTA and CDR2 is FQGNSA. The CDR3 DNA sequence: TGTGCCAGCAGCTTATTTGTCCCCGGTACGCAGTATTTT. Encoded protein: CASSLFVPGTQYF. Full variable domain (missing parts from reference TRBV7-2 and TRBJ2-3): GAGVSQSPSNKVTEKGKDVELRCDPISGHTALYWYRQSLGQGLEFLIYFQGNSAPDKSGLPSDRFSAERTGGSVSTLTIQRTQQEDSAVYLCASSLFVPGTQYFGPGTRLTVL.

This sequence joins TRBV18 and TRBJ1-1; D might be TRBD1 (5 bases). CDR3 size: 14 residues. The V end was cut by 3 bases, the J end by 1 base, with 9 bases between. Germline V gene data show CDR1 as KGHSH and CDR2 as LQKENI. CDR3 sequence: CASSPLDRNTEAFF. The DNA for the CDR3 is TGTGCCAGCTCACCCTTAGACAGGAACACTGAAGCTTTCTTT.

This clone was detected once. The DNA for the CDR3 is TGTGCCTGTAGTAGCGGGAGGGCCCGCGAGCAGTACTTC. This sequence encodes CACSSGRAREQYF. J is TRBJ2-7 and V is TRBV30, with TRBD2 matching 11 bases. The CDR3 has 13 amino acids. The ends lost 6 bases at V and 6 bases at J; junction bases unmatched: 7. Germline V gene data show CDR1 as GTSNPN and CDR2 as SVGIG (reference sequence).

The chain carries TRBV11-3 and TRBJ1-1; 9 bases match TRBD1. This CDR3 has 15 amino acids. V lost 6 bases to trimming and J lost 0 bases; unmatched junction nucleotides: 5. Germline V lookup: CDR1 SGHNT, CDR2 YENEEA. The CDR3 bases are TGTGCCAGCAGAAATACAGGGGGCATGAACACTGAAGCTTTCTTT. Translated, it gives CASRNTGGMNTEAFF.